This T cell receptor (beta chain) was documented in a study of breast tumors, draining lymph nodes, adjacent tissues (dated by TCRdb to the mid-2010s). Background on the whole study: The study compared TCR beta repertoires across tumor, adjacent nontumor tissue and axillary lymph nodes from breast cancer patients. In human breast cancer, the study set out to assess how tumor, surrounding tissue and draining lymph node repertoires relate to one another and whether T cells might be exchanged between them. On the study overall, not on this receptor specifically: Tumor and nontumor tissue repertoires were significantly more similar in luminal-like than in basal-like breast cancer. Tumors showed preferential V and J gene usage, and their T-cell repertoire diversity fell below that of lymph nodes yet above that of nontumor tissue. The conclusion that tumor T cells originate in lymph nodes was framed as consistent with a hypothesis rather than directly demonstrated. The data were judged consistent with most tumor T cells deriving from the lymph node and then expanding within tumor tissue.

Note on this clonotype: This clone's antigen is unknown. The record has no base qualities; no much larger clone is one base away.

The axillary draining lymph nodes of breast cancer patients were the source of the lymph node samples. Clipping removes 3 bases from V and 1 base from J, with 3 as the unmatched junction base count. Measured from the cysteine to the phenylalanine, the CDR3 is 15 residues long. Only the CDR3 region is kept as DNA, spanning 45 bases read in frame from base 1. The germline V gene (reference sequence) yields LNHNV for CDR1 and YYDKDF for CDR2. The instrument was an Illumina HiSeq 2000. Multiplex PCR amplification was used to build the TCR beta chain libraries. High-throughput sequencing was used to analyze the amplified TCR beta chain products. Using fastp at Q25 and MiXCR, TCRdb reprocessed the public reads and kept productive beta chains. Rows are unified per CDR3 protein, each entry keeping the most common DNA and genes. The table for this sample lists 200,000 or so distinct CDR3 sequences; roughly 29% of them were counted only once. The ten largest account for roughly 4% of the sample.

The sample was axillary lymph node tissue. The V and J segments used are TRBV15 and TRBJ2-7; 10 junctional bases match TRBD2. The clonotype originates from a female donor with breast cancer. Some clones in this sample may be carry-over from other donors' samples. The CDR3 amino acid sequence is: CATSSASGSSYEQYF. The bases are TGTGCCACCAGCAGCGCTAGCGGGAGTTCCTACGAGCAGTACTTC.